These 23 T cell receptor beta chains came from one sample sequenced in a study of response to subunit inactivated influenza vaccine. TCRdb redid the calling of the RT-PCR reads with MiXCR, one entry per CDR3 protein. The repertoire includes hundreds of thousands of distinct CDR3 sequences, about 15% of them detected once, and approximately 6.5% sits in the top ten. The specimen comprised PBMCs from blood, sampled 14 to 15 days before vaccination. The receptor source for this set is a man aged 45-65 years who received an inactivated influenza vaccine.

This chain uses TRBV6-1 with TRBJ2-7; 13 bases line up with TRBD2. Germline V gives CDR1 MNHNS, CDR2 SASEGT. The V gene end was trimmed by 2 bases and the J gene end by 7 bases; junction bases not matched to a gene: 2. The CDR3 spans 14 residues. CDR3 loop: CASSESGLAGEQYF. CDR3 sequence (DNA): TGTGCCAGCAGTGAATCGGGACTAGCGGGGGAGCAGTACTTC.

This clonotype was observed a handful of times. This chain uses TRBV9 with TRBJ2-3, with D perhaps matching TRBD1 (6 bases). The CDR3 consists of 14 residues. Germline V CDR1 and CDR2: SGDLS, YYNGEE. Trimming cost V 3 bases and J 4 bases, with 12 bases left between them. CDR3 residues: CASSEFGGPDTQYF. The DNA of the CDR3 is TGTGCCAGCAGCGAGTTTGGGGGCCCAGATACGCAGTATTTT.

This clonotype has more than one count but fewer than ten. The CDR3 DNA follows: TGTGCCAGCAGCCTACGGGACGGACGAAGCTCCTACGAGCAGTACTTC. It yields the protein CASSLRDGRSSYEQYF. The chain couples TRBV7-8 to TRBJ2-7; TRBD1 or TRBD2 may be the D gene (5 bases each). Trimming left V 5 bases short and J 0 bases short, with 17 bases between. Looked up from germline, CDR1 is SGHVS and CDR2 is FQNEAQ. The CDR3 covers 16 residues.

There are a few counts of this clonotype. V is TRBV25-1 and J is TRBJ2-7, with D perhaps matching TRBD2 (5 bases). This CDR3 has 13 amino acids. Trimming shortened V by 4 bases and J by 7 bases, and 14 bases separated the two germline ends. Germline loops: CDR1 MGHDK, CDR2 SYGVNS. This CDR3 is CASSARRTGEQYF. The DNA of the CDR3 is TGTGCCAGCAGTGCCCGACGAACGGGGGAGCAGTACTTC.

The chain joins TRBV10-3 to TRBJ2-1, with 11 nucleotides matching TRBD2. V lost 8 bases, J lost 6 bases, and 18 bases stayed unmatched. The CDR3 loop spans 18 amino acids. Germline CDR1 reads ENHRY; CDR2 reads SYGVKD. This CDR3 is CAIGIRTPTSGMGNEQFF. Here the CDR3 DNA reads TGTGCCATCGGCATTAGGACACCGACTAGCGGGATGGGCAATGAGCAGTTCTTC.

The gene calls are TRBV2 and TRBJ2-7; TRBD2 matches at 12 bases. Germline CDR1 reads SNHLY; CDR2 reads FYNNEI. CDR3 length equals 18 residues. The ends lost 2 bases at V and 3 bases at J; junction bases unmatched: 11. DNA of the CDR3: TGTGCCAGCAGTGAAAACGTAGGGACTAGCGGGTCAGGCTACGAGCAGTACTTC. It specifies CASSENVGTSGSGYEQYF.

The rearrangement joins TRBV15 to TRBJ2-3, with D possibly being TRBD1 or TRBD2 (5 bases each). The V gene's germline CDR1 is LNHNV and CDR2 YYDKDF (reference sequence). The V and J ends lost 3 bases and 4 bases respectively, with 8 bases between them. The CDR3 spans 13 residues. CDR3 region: CATSRGPADTQYF. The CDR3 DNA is TGTGCCACCAGCAGGGGACCCGCAGATACGCAGTATTTT.

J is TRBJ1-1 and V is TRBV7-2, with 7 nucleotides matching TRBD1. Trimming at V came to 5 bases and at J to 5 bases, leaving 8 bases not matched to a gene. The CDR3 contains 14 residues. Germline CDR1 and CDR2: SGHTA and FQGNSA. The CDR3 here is CASSARQGRTEAFF. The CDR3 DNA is TGTGCCAGCAGCGCAAGACAGGGACGTACTGAAGCTTTCTTT.

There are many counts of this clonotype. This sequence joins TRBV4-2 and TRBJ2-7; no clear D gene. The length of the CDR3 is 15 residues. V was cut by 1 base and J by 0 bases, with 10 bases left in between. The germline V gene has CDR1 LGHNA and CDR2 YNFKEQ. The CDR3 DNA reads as TGTGCCAGCAGCCAAGGTACGGGTAGCTCCTACGAGCAGTACTTC. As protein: CASSQGTGSSYEQYF.

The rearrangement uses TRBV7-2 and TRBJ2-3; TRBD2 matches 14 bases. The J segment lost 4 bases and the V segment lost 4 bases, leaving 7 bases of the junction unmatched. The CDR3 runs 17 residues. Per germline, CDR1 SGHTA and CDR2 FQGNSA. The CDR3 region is CASSSKTSGRVADTQYF. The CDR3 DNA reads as TGTGCCAGCAGCTCGAAGACTAGCGGGAGGGTGGCAGATACGCAGTATTTT.

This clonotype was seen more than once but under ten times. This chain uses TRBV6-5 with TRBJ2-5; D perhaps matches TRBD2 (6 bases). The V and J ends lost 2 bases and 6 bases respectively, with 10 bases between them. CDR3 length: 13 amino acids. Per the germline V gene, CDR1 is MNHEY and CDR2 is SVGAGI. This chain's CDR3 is CASSYPGEKTQYF. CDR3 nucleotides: TGTGCCAGCAGTTACCCGGGAGAGAAGACCCAGTACTTC.

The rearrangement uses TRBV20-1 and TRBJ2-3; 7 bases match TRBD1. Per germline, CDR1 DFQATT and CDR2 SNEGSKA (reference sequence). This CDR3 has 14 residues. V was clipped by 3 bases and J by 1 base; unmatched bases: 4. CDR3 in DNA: TGCAGTGCTAGTAGACAGGGTCGCACAGATACGCAGTATTTT. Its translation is CSASRQGRTDTQYF.

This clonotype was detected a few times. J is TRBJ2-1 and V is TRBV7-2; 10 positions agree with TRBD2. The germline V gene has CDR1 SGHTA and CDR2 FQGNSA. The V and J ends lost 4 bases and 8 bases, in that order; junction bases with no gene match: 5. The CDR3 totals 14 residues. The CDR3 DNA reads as TGTGCCAGCAGCTCCATGGGGACTAGCGATGAGCAGTTCTTC. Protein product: CASSSMGTSDEQFF.

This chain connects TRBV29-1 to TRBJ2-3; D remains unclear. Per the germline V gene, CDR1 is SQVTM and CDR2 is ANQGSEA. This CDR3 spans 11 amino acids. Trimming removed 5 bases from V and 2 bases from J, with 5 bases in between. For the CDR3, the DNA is TGCAGCGTTCTCCTCACAGATACGCAGTATTTT. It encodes CSVLLTDTQYF.

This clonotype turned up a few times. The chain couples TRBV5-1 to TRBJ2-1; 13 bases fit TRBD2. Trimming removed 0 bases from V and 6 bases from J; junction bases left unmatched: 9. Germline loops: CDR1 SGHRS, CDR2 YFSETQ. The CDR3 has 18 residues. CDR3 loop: CASSLGTSGGVGGNEQFF. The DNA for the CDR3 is TGCGCCAGCAGCTTGGGTACTAGCGGGGGGGTAGGAGGCAATGAGCAGTTCTTC. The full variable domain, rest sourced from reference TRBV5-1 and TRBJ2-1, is KAGVTQTPRYLIKTRGQQVTLSCSPISGHRSVSWYQQTPGQGLQFLFEYFSETQRNKGNFPGRFSGRQFSNSRSEMNVSTLELGDSALYLCASSLGTSGGVGGNEQFFGPGTRLTVL.

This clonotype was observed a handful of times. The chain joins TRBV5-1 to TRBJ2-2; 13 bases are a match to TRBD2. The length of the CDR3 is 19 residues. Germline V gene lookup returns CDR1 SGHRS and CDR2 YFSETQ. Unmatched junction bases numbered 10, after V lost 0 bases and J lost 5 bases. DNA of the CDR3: TGCGCCAGCAGCTTGGCCAGGTGGACTAGCGGGGGAAGTACCGGGGAGCTGTTTTTT. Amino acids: CASSLARWTSGGSTGELFF.

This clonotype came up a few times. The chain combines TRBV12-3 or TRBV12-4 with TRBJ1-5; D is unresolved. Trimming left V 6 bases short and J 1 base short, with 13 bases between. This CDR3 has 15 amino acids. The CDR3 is CASRFGQQSNQPQHF. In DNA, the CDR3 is TGTGCCAGCAGGTTCGGTCAACAGAGCAATCAGCCCCAGCATTTT.

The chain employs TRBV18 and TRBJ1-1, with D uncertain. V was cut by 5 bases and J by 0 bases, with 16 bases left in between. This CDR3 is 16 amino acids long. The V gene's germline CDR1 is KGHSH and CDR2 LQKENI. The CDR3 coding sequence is TGTGCCAGCTCATCCTCCGGGCCCTACATGAACACTGAAGCTTTCTTT. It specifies CASSSSGPYMNTEAFF.

Here the CDR3 reads CSVFQGGGTEAFF. The CDR3 coding sequence is TGCAGCGTTTTTCAGGGGGGAGGCACTGAAGCTTTCTTT. The rearrangement uses TRBV29-1 and TRBJ1-1; 7 bases fit TRBD1. The CDR3 loop spans 13 amino acids. Germline CDR1 and CDR2: SQVTM and ANQGSEA. With 5 bases clipped from V and 4 bases from J, the junction kept 7 bases outside the gene matches.

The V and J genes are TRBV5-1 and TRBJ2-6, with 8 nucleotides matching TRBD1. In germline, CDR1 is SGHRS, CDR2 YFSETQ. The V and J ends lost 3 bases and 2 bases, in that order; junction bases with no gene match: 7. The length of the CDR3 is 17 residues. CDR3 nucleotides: TGCGCCAGCAGCTCGACAGGGGTTTCCACTGGGGCCAACGTCCTGACTTTC. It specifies CASSSTGVSTGANVLTF.

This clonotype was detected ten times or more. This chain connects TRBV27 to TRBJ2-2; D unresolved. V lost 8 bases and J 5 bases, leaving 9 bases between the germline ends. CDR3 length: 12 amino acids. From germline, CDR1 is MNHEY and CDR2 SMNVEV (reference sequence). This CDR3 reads CASGKRTGELFF. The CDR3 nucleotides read TGTGCCAGCGGTAAAAGGACCGGGGAGCTGTTTTTT.

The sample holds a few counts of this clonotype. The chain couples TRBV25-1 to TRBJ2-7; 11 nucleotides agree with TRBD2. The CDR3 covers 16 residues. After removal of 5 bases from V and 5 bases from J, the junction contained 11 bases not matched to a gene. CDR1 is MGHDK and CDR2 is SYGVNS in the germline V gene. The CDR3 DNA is TGTGCCAGCAGTCCCCAACGAGCACTAGCGGGGGACGAGCAGTACTTC. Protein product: CASSPQRALAGDEQYF.

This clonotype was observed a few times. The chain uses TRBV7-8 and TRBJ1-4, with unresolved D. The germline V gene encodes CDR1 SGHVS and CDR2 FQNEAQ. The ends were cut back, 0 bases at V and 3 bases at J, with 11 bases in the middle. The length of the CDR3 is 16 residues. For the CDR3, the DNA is TGTGCCAGCAGCTTAGCGGTATGGGCGGCTAATGAAAAACTGTTTTTT. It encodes CASSLAVWAANEKLFF.